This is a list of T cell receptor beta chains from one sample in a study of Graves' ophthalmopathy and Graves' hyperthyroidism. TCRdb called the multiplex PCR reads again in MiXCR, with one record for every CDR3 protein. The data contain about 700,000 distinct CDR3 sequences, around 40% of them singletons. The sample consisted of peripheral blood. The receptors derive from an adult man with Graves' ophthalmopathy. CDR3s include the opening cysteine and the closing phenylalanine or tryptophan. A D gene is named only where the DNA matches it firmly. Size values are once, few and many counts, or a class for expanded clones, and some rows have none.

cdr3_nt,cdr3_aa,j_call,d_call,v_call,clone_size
TGTGCCAGCAGCTTTAGGGATGCTGGAAACACCATATATTTT,CASSFRDAGNTIYF,TRBJ1-3,-,TRBV5-6,-
TGTGCCAGCAGTTACGGAAGACAGCCTTGGGGCTACACCTTC,CASSYGRQPWGYTF,TRBJ1-2,-,TRBV7-9,-
TGTGCCAGCGGCAGAGACAGAGATCAGCCCCAGCATTTT,CASGRDRDQPQHF,TRBJ1-5,-,TRBV6-6,-
TGCAGTGCCTTGCCGCTGGGGACCCACACAGATACGCAGTATTTT,CSALPLGTHTDTQYF,TRBJ2-3,-,TRBV20-1,-
TGTGCCATCAGGAATAGCGGGGAGTACCAAGAGGGTGAAGCTTTCTTT,CAIRNSGEYQEGEAFF,TRBJ1-1,-,TRBV10-3,-
TGTGCCAGCAGTGGGGACAGGGAGCAGATCTTC,CASSGDREQIF,TRBJ2-7,TRBD1,TRBV10-3,-
TGTGCCAGCAGCGTAGTGTCCGGGAGATACAACACCGGGGAGCTGTTTTTT,CASSVVSGRYNTGELFF,TRBJ2-2,-,TRBV9,-
TGCGCCAGCAGCCAAAACCCCACGCAGGAGTCACCCCTCCACTTT,CASSQNPTQESPLHF,TRBJ1-6,-,TRBV4-3,-
TGCAGCGTTGACCTTACAGGGGCTGAAGCTTTCTTT,CSVDLTGAEAFF,TRBJ1-1,TRBD1,TRBV29-1,many
TGCAGTGCTAGAGAACAGGGTCGGAGCAATCAGCCCCAGCATTTT,CSAREQGRSNQPQHF,TRBJ1-5,-,TRBV20-1,many
TGTGCCATCAGTGAGTCGATCAGGAGCAATTCACCCCTCCACTTT,CAISESIRSNSPLHF,TRBJ1-6,-,TRBV10-3,few
TGTGCCAGTAGTCGACAGAGAAACACTGAAGCTTTCTTT,CASSRQRNTEAFF,TRBJ1-1,-,TRBV19,many
TGCAGTGCTAGTTCGGGGGGCCACAATGAGCAGTTCTTC,CSASSGGHNEQFF,TRBJ2-1,-,TRBV20-1,-
TGTGCCAGCGGTCACGTCACAGATACGCAGTATTTT,CASGHVTDTQYF,TRBJ2-3,-,TRBV6-5,-
TGTGCCAGTAGCAGACTACAGGGGGACACCGGGGAGCTGTTTTTT,CASSRLQGDTGELFF,TRBJ2-2,TRBD1,TRBV19,-
TGTGCCAGCAGCGTAGCACGTGAGACCCAGTACTTC,CASSVARETQYF,TRBJ2-5,-,TRBV9,many
TGTGCCAGCAGGGGAACGGTACTACACTTTTTATCCTATGGCTACACCTTC,CASRGTVLHFLSYGYTF,TRBJ1-2,-,TRBV5-5,-
TGTGCCAGCAGCACCGACAGGTTATACGAGCAGTACTTC,CASSTDRLYEQYF,TRBJ2-7,-,TRBV5-4,few
TGTGCCAGCAGCTTCGGGGCTAGCGGGAGAGAGACCCAGTACTTC,CASSFGASGRETQYF,TRBJ2-5,TRBD2,TRBV7-9,many
TGTGCCAGTAGCGTACCCTTACTAGCGAGGCCTGGAGGGGAGCTGTTTTTT,CASSVPLLARPGGELFF,TRBJ2-2,TRBD2,TRBV19,few
TGTGCCAGCAGCTCCCCCGGCGGGGGGGCTTTGAGCGGGGAGCTGTTTTTT,CASSSPGGGALSGELFF,TRBJ2-2,TRBD2,TRBV11-3,-
TGCAGTGCTCGGACAGAAAGAAACACCATATATTTT,CSARTERNTIYF,TRBJ1-3,-,TRBV20-1,-
TGTGCCAGCAGTTGGACAGGGAGGAGCTATGGCTACACCTTC,CASSWTGRSYGYTF,TRBJ1-2,TRBD1,TRBV6-5,-
TGTGCCTGGATGACGTGGACCGGGGACACTGAAGCTTTCTTT,CAWMTWTGDTEAFF,TRBJ1-1,-,TRBV25-1,once
TGCGCCAGCAGCCAGTCCTTGATGGGTGCCTACGAGCAGTACTTC,CASSQSLMGAYEQYF,TRBJ2-7,-,TRBV7-2,-
TGTGCCAGTAGTATCCAGGGACCGGAGGGGAGTAACTATGGCTACACCTTC,CASSIQGPEGSNYGYTF,TRBJ1-2,-,TRBV19,-
TGTGCCAGCAGCCGTGACAGTCAGGGGCAGTACTTC,CASSRDSQGQYF,TRBJ2-7,-,TRBV12-3/TRBV12-4,-
TGTGCCAGCAGCGTTAAAGCGGGAGGTACGGCCGGGGAGCTGTTTTTT,CASSVKAGGTAGELFF,TRBJ2-2,TRBD2,TRBV9,-
TGTGCCAGCAGCCTTATCCTCGGGACGCTGTACTTC,CASSLILGTLYF,TRBJ2-7,-,TRBV6-5,few
TGCAGCGTTGGGGGTTGGCGGGAGGATCACGAGCAGTACTTC,CSVGGWREDHEQYF,TRBJ2-7,TRBD2,TRBV29-1,many
TGTGCCAGCAGCGCCGGGACAGACGCGAACACCGGGGAGCTGTTTTTT,CASSAGTDANTGELFF,TRBJ2-2,TRBD1,TRBV9,-
TGTGCCAGCAGCTCCCGGGACAGGGAAACTAATGAAAAACTGTTTTTT,CASSSRDRETNEKLFF,TRBJ1-4,TRBD1,TRBV7-9,-
TGTGCCAGCAGTAAACCTACTAGCGGGAGACGCGAGCAGTACTTC,CASSKPTSGRREQYF,TRBJ2-7,TRBD2,TRBV2,-
TGTGCCAGCAGTTACCTCTCCATCGACAGGGGGGGTGGCGAGCAGTACTTC,CASSYLSIDRGGGEQYF,TRBJ2-7,TRBD1,TRBV6-1,few
TGCGCCAGCAGTGTCCGGGACAGCCCCAATGAGCAGTTCTTC,CASSVRDSPNEQFF,TRBJ2-1,TRBD1,TRBV10-2,-